These 30 T cell receptor beta chains share one sample of origin, sequenced in a study of CD8+CD57+ T cells in acquired aplastic anemia. Genomic DNA was employed as the template in profiling TCR beta VDJ and CDR3. TCRdb called the reads again in MiXCR, with one record for every CDR3 protein. The sample lists about 190,000 distinct CDR3 sequences, over 60% seen once, with around 42% in the top ten. Sequencing input: sorted CD4+, CD8+, or CD8+CD57+ T cells (not recorded which) from PBMCs. The receptors stem from a human donor with severe aplastic anemia or a healthy control (not recorded which).

This clonotype was found a few times. J is TRBJ2-7 and V is TRBV10-3, with 13 bases that match TRBD2. The V and J ends lost 6 bases and 0 bases, in that order; junction bases with no gene match: 2. CDR1 and CDR2 from the germline V gene are ENHRY and SYGVKD. The CDR3 length is 15 residues. The CDR3 spells CAIRGTSGTSYEQYF. CDR3 in DNA: TGTGCCATCAGGGGGACTAGCGGGACCTCCTACGAGCAGTACTTC.

The chain employs TRBV7-9 and TRBJ2-7; TRBD1 matches at 7 bases. The germline CDR1 and CDR2 sequences are SEHNR and FQNEAQ (reference sequence). V lost 2 bases and J lost 7; bases outside the gene matches: 8. The CDR3 is 14 residues long. DNA of the CDR3: TGTGCCAGCAGCTTATCAAGGGGGCCGGGTGAGCAGTACTTC. Translation gives CASSLSRGPGEQYF.

In DNA form, the CDR3 reads TGTGCCAGTATAGAGCGGGGGCAAGAGACCCAGTACTTC. Translation: CASIERGQETQYF. The V call is TRBV19, the J call TRBJ2-5, with 8 bases aligning to TRBD2. The CDR3 runs to 13 residues. The V and J ends lost 7 bases and 2 bases, in that order; junction bases with no gene match: 3. Germline loops: CDR1 LNHDA, CDR2 SQIVND (reference sequence).

The chain is built from TRBV29-1 and TRBJ2-2; 10 nucleotides match TRBD2. Per the germline V gene, CDR1 is SQVTM and CDR2 is ANQGSEA. The CDR3 has 14 residues. V was pared by 6 bases and J by 5 bases, with 6 bases of the junction left unmatched. CDR3 sequence: CSVWTSGTTGELFF. CDR3 coding DNA: TGCAGCGTCTGGACTAGCGGAACGACCGGGGAGCTGTTTTTT.

This chain connects TRBV24-1 to TRBJ2-7; D possibly corresponds to TRBD1 (5 bases). With 2 bases removed from V and 1 base from J, the gap between germline ends came to 5 bases. CDR1 and CDR2 (germline): KGHDR, SFDVKD. The CDR3 spans 13 residues. The CDR3 here is CATSDYRSYEQYF. The CDR3 bases are TGTGCCACCAGTGATTACAGGTCCTACGAGCAGTACTTC.

The chain couples TRBV9 to TRBJ1-6, with a possible D match to TRBD1 (6 bases). There are 16 residues in the CDR3. Germline CDR1 SGDLS, CDR2 YYNGEE. V lost 3 bases and J lost 5, with 15 bases in between. CDR3 residues: CASSGGVEGDNSPLHF. CDR3 bases: TGTGCCAGCAGCGGGGGGGTGGAGGGGGATAATTCACCCCTCCACTTT.

This clonotype has only a few counts. V usage is TRBV4-3 and J usage is TRBJ1-6; D is unclear. This CDR3 is 16 amino acids long. V gave up 2 bases and J gave up 3 bases, with 11 bases separating them. Germline V lookup: CDR1 LGHNA, CDR2 YSLEER. CDR3 sequence: CASSQRGESYNSPLHF. The CDR3 region has the DNA TGCGCCAGCAGCCAACGCGGTGAAAGCTATAATTCACCCCTCCACTTT.

The sample holds many counts of this clonotype. V and J are TRBV20-1 and TRBJ2-7; 9 positions agree with TRBD1. The CDR3 totals 15 residues. Trimming cost V 4 bases and J 3 bases; bases outside gene matches: 10. Germline assignment: CDR1 DFQATT and CDR2 SNEGSKA (reference sequence). The CDR3 region has the DNA TGCAGTGCTACCTCCCGGGGACAGGGTAACTACGAGCAGTACTTC. Translating gives CSATSRGQGNYEQYF.

Points on this clonotype: One junction end does not reproduce the germline sequence, and a read error may be involved. This rearrangement joins TRBV10-3 to TRBJ1-2, with a weak D call TRBD1 (5 bases). There are 16 residues in the CDR3. Germline loops: CDR1 ENHRY, CDR2 SYGVKD. The CDR3 sequence: CAIGEPIRAPNYGYTF. The CDR3, as DNA: TGTGCCATCGGTGAGCCTATCAGGGCACCTAACTATGGCTACACCTTC.

The chain links TRBV11-2 to TRBJ1-4, with a tentative D call TRBD1 (5 bases). Trimming removed 0 bases from V and 7 bases from J, with 9 bases in between. This CDR3 is built from 14 residues. Looked up from germline, CDR1 is SGHAT and CDR2 is FQNNGV. As DNA, the CDR3 is TGTGCCAGCAGCTTAGATAGGGGAAGTGAAAAACTGTTTTTT. Its protein is CASSLDRGSEKLFF.

CDR3 DNA: TGTGCCAGCAGCTTCGCAGGGATGAACACTGAAGCTTTCTTT. It yields the protein CASSFAGMNTEAFF. This chain connects TRBV7-9 to TRBJ1-1; maybe TRBD1 (5 bases). V was clipped by 3 bases and J by 0 bases, with 8 bases between them. CDR1 SEHNR and CDR2 FQNEAQ come from the germline V gene (reference sequence). There are 14 residues in the CDR3.

The J gene is TRBJ2-2, the V gene TRBV2, with TRBD2 matching 9 bases. The V gene's germline CDR1 is SNHLY and CDR2 FYNNEI. With 8 bases clipped from V and 4 bases from J, the junction kept 2 bases outside the gene matches. This CDR3 is 13 amino acids long. This CDR3 reads CASGTSLTGELFF. CDR3 DNA sequence: TGTGCCAGCGGGACTAGCCTCACCGGGGAGCTGTTTTTT.

This clonotype was seen only once. The chain has TRBV7-9 and TRBJ2-1; perhaps TRBD2 as D (5 bases). The CDR3 loop spans 15 amino acids. The V gene's germline CDR1 is SEHNR and CDR2 FQNEAQ (reference sequence). Trimming removed 4 bases at V and 7 bases at J, with 17 bases between. The CDR3 reads CASSSIRQLGNEQFF. The CDR3 coding sequence is TGTGCCAGCAGCTCTATCCGTCAACTAGGGAATGAGCAGTTCTTC.

The chain employs TRBV7-9 and TRBJ2-3, with 8 bases fitting TRBD2. CDR3 length: 15 residues. J gave up 2 bases and V 4 bases, and 5 bases lay outside the gene matches. Germline V gene sequence: CDR1 SEHNR, CDR2 FQNEAQ (reference sequence). This chain's CDR3 is CASSSTGLDTDTQYF. In DNA, the CDR3 is TGTGCCAGCAGCTCCACGGGACTAGACACAGATACGCAGTATTTT.

J is TRBJ2-7 and V is TRBV2; TRBD2 aligns across 7 bases. The length of the CDR3 is 14 residues. CDR1 is SNHLY and CDR2 is FYNNEI in the germline V gene. With V trimmed by 9 bases and J by 0 bases, 8 bases remained unmatched. The CDR3 DNA reads TGTGCCAGTTCCAGGGACTACACCTCCTACGAGCAGTACTTC. Its translation is CASSRDYTSYEQYF.

The rearrangement uses TRBV7-9 and TRBJ1-1; TRBD1 is a possible D gene (5 bases). This CDR3 has 16 residues. CDR1 and CDR2 (germline): SEHNR, FQNEAQ (reference sequence). The ends were cut back, 2 bases at V and 5 bases at J, with 18 bases in the middle. In nucleotides, the CDR3 is TGTGCCAGCAGCTTACGCCGGGACGCCCCGACGACTGAAGCTTTCTTT. This gives the protein CASSLRRDAPTTEAFF.

This clonotype was counted many times. V usage is TRBV12-3 or TRBV12-4 and J usage is TRBJ2-7; possible D gene TRBD1, 6 bases. CDR3 size: 14 residues. V dropped 1 base and J dropped 3 bases, with 10 bases sitting between them. The CDR3 coding sequence is TGTGCCAGCAGTTTAGGGACAGCCAGCTACGAGCAGTACTTC. This codes for CASSLGTASYEQYF.

The gene calls are TRBV9 and TRBJ2-1, with 7 nucleotides matching TRBD2. CDR3 size: 17 residues. The V segment lost 2 bases and the J segment 5 bases; nucleotides outside the gene matches: 13. Germline V gives CDR1 SGDLS, CDR2 YYNGEE. This CDR3 is CASSVARGSGHHNEQFF. Here the CDR3 DNA reads TGTGCCAGCAGCGTGGCACGGGGTAGCGGGCATCACAATGAGCAGTTCTTC. The whole variable domain, filled in from reference TRBV9 and TRBJ2-1, reads DSGVTQTPKHLITATGQRVTLRCSPRSGDLSVYWYQQSLDQGLQFLIQYYNGEERAKGNILERFSAQQFPDLHSELNLSSLELGDSALYFCASSVARGSGHHNEQFFGPGTRLTVL.

This clonotype was counted only a few times. The chain joins TRBV15 to TRBJ2-7; perhaps TRBD2 as D (5 bases). This CDR3 region has 15 residues. Trimming shortened V by 0 bases and J by 5 bases, and 14 bases separated the two germline ends. CDR1 is LNHNV, CDR2 YYDKDF, per germline (reference sequence). The CDR3 bases are TGTGCCACCAGCAGAGAAGGTCGAAGCGGAGACGAGCAGTACTTC. It is translated as CATSREGRSGDEQYF.

This sequence joins TRBV27 and TRBJ2-4; 7 bases are shared with TRBD1. The CDR3 contains 15 residues. From germline, CDR1 is MNHEY and CDR2 SMNVEV (reference sequence). Trimming cost V 0 bases and J 8 bases; bases outside gene matches: 7. CDR3: CASSLSGRGWDIQYF. Here the CDR3 DNA reads TGTGCCAGCAGTTTATCGGGCAGGGGGTGGGACATTCAGTACTTC.

The chain combines TRBV5-1 with TRBJ2-7; D remains ambiguous. The V gene's germline CDR1 is SGHRS and CDR2 YFSETQ. V was shortened by 4 bases and J by 7 bases, with 12 bases between the two germline ends. The CDR3 contains 12 residues. This chain's CDR3 is CASSQVAAEQYF. In DNA form, the CDR3 reads TGCGCCAGCAGCCAAGTTGCAGCGGAGCAGTACTTC.

This clonotype appeared a few times. The chain carries TRBV6-5 and TRBJ1-2, with 8 bases that match TRBD1. The germline gives CDR1 MNHEY, CDR2 SVGAGI. The J segment lost 8 bases and the V segment lost 5 bases, leaving 13 bases of the junction unmatched. The CDR3 sequence is 15 residues long. This CDR3 reads CASSTRTGRAGGYTF. In nucleotides, the CDR3 is TGTGCCAGCAGTACACGGACAGGGCGGGCCGGCGGCTACACCTTC.

The count of this clonotype is one. The V call is TRBV20-1, the J call TRBJ1-5; D unclear. Germline V gene data show CDR1 as DFQATT and CDR2 as SNEGSKA (reference sequence). The V end lost 4 bases, the J end lost 6 bases, and 22 bases lay between the germline ends. The CDR3 loop spans 16 amino acids. The CDR3 protein is CSANSTVGFGVQPQHF. CDR3 sequence (DNA): TGCAGTGCTAACAGTACCGTGGGTTTCGGGGTTCAGCCCCAGCATTTT.

There are many counts of this clonotype. The CDR3 loop reads CASRTGGEPEAFF. CDR3 sequence (DNA): TGTGCCAGCAGGACAGGGGGCGAACCTGAAGCTTTCTTT. The chain couples TRBV7-9 to TRBJ1-1; the match to TRBD1 covers 10 bases. Germline trimming cut 6 bases from V and 6 bases from J; bases unmatched to any gene: 4. In germline, CDR1 is SEHNR, CDR2 FQNEAQ (reference sequence). The CDR3 has 13 residues. The variable domain in full, with the rest retrieved from reference TRBV7-9 and TRBJ1-1, is DTGVSQNPRHKITKRGQNVTFRCDPISEHNRLYWYRQTLGQGPEFLTYFQNEAQLEKSRLLSDRFSAERPKGSFSTLEIQRTEQGDSAMYLCASRTGGEPEAFFGQGTRLTVV.

As to this clonotype: A clone one base away is much larger, so this may be a read error. The chain is built from TRBV12-3 or TRBV12-4 and TRBJ1-2; D possibly corresponds to TRBD1 (6 bases). The CDR3 runs to 12 residues. Deletions cut 5 bases from V and 10 bases from J, with 14 bases between. This CDR3 is CASSGGAWDYTF. CDR3 coding DNA: TGTGCCAGCAGTGGGGGGGCCTGGGACTACACCTTC.

The chain combines TRBV6-1 with TRBJ2-3; D not resolved. The CDR3 is made up of 11 amino acids. Looked up from germline, CDR1 is MNHNS and CDR2 is SASEGT. V was trimmed by 10 bases and J by 0 bases, leaving 5 bases between them. CDR3 bases: TGTGCCATCACGAGCACAGATACGCAGTATTTT. As protein: CAITSTDTQYF.

V usage is TRBV20-1 and J usage is TRBJ1-5; 8 bases are shared with TRBD1. The CDR3 has 15 residues. Germline V gene sequence: CDR1 DFQATT, CDR2 SNEGSKA (reference sequence). V was clipped by 5 bases and J by 6 bases; unmatched bases: 12. For the CDR3, the DNA is TGCAGTGCTCCTGACGGACAGGGACAATTTCAGCCCCAGCATTTT. As protein: CSAPDGQGQFQPQHF.

The J gene is TRBJ1-2, the V gene TRBV29-1; D gene uncertain. Germline V gives CDR1 SQVTM, CDR2 ANQGSEA. Trimming took off 1 base at V and 7 bases at J, with 7 bases between the two ends. This CDR3 is built from 11 residues. The CDR3 reads CSVEGKFGYTF. The CDR3 coding sequence is TGCAGCGTTGAAGGGAAGTTTGGCTACACCTTC.

This chain links TRBV29-1 with TRBJ2-7; D possibly corresponds to TRBD1 (6 bases). Germline-derived CDR1 and CDR2 are SQVTM and ANQGSEA. Trimming stripped 1 base from V and 5 bases from J, with 21 bases between. The CDR3 totals 16 residues. CDR3 nucleotides: TGCAGCGTTGAAGGTGGCAGCACACACACAGGGAACGAGCAGTACTTC. Encoded protein: CSVEGGSTHTGNEQYF.

For this clonotype: Given a much more abundant clone one base away, this may be a read error. The chain employs TRBV4-3 and TRBJ1-1; 7 bases map to TRBD1. The CDR3 has 15 amino acids. The germline CDR1 and CDR2 sequences are LGHNA and YSLEER. The CDR3 sequence is CASGQRQGWNTEAFF. CDR3 bases: TGCGCCAGCGGCCAAAGACAGGGATGGAACACTGAAGCTTTCTTT.